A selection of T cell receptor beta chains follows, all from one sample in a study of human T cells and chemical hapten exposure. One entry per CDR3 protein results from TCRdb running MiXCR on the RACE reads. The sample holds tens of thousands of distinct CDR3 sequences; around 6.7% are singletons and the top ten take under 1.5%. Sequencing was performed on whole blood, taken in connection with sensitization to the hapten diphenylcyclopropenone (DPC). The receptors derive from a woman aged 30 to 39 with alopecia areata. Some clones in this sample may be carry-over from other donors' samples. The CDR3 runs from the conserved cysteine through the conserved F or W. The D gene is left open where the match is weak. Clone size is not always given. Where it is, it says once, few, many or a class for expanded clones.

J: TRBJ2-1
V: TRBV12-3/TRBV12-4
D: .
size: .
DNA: TGTGCCAGCAGTTTAGCGCCTGTGAATGAGCAGTTCTTC
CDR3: CASSLAPVNEQFF

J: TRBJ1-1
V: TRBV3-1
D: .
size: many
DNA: TGTGCCAGCAGCCAAGAGGGGGCTATCGCTGAAGCTTTCTTT
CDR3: CASSQEGAIAEAFF

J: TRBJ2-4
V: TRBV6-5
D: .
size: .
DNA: TGTGCCAGCAGTTTCACAGCTACCAAAAACATTCAGTACTTC
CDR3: CASSFTATKNIQYF

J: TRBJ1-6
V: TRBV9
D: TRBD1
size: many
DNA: TGTGCCAGCAGCGCATCACCCGGGACAGTTAAAAATTCACCCCTCCACTTT
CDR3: CASSASPGTVKNSPLHF

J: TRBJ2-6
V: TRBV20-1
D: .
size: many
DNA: TGCAGTGCTAGTCCCGCTTTGACAGGTTCATTCTCTGGGGCCAACGTCCTGACTTTC
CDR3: CSASPALTGSFSGANVLTF

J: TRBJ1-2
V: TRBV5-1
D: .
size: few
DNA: TGCGCCAGCAGCTTCCCTCCCTATGGCTACACCTTC
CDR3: CASSFPPYGYTF

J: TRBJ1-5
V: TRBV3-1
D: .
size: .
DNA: TGTGCCAGCAGCCTGACAGCCGCTCAAAATCAGCCCCAGCATTTT
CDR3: CASSLTAAQNQPQHF

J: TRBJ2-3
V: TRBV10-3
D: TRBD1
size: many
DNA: TGTGCCATCAGTCGGACAGGGGGCTGGACAGATACGCAGTATTTT
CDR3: CAISRTGGWTDTQYF

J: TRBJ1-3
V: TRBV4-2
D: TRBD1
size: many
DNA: TGTGCCAGCAGCCAAGGAGAGCAACAGGGGGCCTCTGGAAACACCATATATTTT
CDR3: CASSQGEQQGASGNTIYF

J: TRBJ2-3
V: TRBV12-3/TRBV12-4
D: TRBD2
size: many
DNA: TGTGCCAGCACCTTCCAGACCGGGACTAGCGTCGCAGATACGCAGTATTTT
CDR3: CASTFQTGTSVADTQYF

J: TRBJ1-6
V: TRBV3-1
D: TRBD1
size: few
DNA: TGTGCCAGCAGCCATCAGACAGGGATCGAAGGTTCACCCCTCCACTTT
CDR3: CASSHQTGIEGSPLHF

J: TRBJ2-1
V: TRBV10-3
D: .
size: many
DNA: TGTGCCACCACAAGTTTCGACAGGACCTACAATGAGCAGTTCTTC
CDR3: CATTSFDRTYNEQFF

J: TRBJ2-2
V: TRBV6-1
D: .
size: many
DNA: TGTGCCAGCAGTCTACGCTCGGACTCGGCCAACACCGGGGAGCTGTTTTTT
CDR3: CASSLRSDSANTGELFF

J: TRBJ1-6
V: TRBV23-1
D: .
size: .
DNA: TGCGCCAGCAGTCAACGGGGGGGGTCCATCACCCTCCACTTT
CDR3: CASSQRGGSITLHF

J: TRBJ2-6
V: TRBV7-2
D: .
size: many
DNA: TGTGCCAGCAGCTTTACTGGGGCCAACGTCCTGACTTTC
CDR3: CASSFTGANVLTF

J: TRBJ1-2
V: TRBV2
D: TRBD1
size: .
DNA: TGTGCCAGCAGTGATGGACAGGGCTATGGCTACACCTTC
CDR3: CASSDGQGYGYTF

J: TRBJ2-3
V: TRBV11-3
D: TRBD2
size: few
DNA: TGTGCCAGCAGCCTCGGGACTAGCGGGGGTTCAGATACGCAGTATTTT
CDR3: CASSLGTSGGSDTQYF

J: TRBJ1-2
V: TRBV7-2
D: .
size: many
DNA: TGTGCCAGCAACCCCCTTCACTATGGCTACACCTTC
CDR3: CASNPLHYGYTF

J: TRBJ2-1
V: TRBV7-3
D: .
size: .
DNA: TGTGCCAGCAGCCATCTGGGGGGGGGGGCCAATGAGCAGTTCTTC
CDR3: CASSHLGGGANEQFF

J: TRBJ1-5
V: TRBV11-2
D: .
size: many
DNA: TGTGCCAGCAGCCCAAATAGCAATCAGCCCCAGCATTTT
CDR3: CASSPNSNQPQHF

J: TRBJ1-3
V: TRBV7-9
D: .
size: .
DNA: TGTGCCAGCAGCAGAGGAAGCTCTGGAAACACCATATATTTT
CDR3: CASSRGSSGNTIYF

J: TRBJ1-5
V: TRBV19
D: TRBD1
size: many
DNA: TGTGCCAGTCCCCAGTGGACAGGGGCTCTCAATCAGCCCCAGCATTTT
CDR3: CASPQWTGALNQPQHF

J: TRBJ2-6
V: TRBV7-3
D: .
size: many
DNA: TGTGCCAGCAGCCCAACGGGGGCAGGCTCTGGGGCCAACGTCCTGACTTTC
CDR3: CASSPTGAGSGANVLTF

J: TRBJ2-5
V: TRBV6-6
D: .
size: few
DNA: TGTGCCAGCAGTTATTCAGCTGGGGGCGAGCGAGTGGGTGAGACCCAGTACTTC
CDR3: CASSYSAGGERVGETQYF

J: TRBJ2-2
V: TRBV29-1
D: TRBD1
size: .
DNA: TGCAGCGCGCGCCAGGGACAGTCCACCGGGGAGCTGTTTTTT
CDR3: CSARQGQSTGELFF

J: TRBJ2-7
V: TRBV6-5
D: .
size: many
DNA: TGTGCCAGCAAAATGGAGGGGCAAGCCTACGAGCAGTACTTC
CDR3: CASKMEGQAYEQYF

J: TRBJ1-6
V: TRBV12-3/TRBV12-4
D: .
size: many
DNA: TGTGCCAGCAGTCTGGGATTTTACTCCTATAATTCACCCCTCCACTTT
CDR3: CASSLGFYSYNSPLHF

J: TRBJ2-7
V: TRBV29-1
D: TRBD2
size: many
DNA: TGCAGCGTTGACCCCGGGGGGGAGCAGTACTTC
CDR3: CSVDPGGEQYF

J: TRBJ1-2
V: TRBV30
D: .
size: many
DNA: TGTGCCTGGAGTGTACTGGGGGGGAACTATGGCTACACCTTC
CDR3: CAWSVLGGNYGYTF

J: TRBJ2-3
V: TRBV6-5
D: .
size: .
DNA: TGTGCCAGCAGTTACTCGCCGAGGGATCAAGTAGATACGCAGTATTTT
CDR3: CASSYSPRDQVDTQYF

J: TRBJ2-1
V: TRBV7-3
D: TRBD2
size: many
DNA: TGTGCCAGCAGCTTGATAGCGGGGGGGCCCGTCGATGAGCAGTTCTTC
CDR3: CASSLIAGGPVDEQFF

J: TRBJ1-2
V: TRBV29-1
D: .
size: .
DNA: TGCAGCGTTGATAGCCTACCCCGGGGTGGCTACACCTTC
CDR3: CSVDSLPRGGYTF

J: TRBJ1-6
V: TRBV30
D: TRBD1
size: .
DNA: TGTGCCTGGAGCCGAGACAGGGACCTCTTTAGCTCCTATAATTCACCCCTCCACTTT
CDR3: CAWSRDRDLFSSYNSPLHF

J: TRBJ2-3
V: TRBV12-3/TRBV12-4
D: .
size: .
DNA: TGTGCCAGCAGTTCCCCGGGCAGCGTGGGCACAGATACGCAGTATTTT
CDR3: CASSSPGSVGTDTQYF

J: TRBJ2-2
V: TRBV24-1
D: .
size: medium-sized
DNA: TGTGCCACCGCCCCGGACAGGAACACCGGGGAGCTGTTTTTT
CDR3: CATAPDRNTGELFF

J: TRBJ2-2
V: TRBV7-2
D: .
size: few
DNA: TGTGCCAGCAGCTCCGGTCCCCCCGCGAACACCGGGGAGCTGTTTTTT
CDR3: CASSSGPPANTGELFF

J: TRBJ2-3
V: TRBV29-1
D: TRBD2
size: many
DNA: TGCAGCGTTGTGGGGACCCCCGCGGGGGCAGATACGCAGTATTTT
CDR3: CSVVGTPAGADTQYF

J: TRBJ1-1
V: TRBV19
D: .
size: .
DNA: TGTGCCAGTAGCTCCCAGGGGCCAAACACTGAAGCTTTCTTT
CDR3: CASSSQGPNTEAFF

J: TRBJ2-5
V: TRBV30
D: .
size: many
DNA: TGTGCCTGGAGAGCGGACCCCAACACCGCCCAAGAGACCCAGTACTTC
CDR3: CAWRADPNTAQETQYF

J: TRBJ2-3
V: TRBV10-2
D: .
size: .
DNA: TGCGCCAGCAGTGAGTTGGGGTCGCGCGCAGATACGCAGTATTTT
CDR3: CASSELGSRADTQYF

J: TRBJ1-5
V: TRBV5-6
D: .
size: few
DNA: TGTGCCAGCAGCTTGCTCAGGGGTGAACAGCCCCAGCATTTT
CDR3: CASSLLRGEQPQHF